A single sample gave rise to the 6 T cell receptor beta chains below, sequenced in a study of T cell responses to AZD1222 COVID-19 vaccine (dated by TCRdb to the early 2020s). The method was the immunoSEQ multiplex PCR assay. As stored in TCRdb, this immuneACCESS dataset retains in-frame rearrangements with V and J assigned. A fraction of the clones does not appear; measured against another copy, unresolved V genes explain less than half of the discrepancy, and the remainder lacks a known reason. Here the sample has approximately 170,000 clones; just over 85% occur a single time. The ten most abundant clones make up approximately 10% of the sample. This specimen's time point label, per the study, means: about 28 days (+/-7) after the second vaccine dose. The sample was peripheral blood, taken 28 days after the second AZD1222 dose. The source of these receptors is an adult who received the AZD1222 COVID-19 vaccine.

The genes are TRBV3-1 (or the pseudogene TRBV3-2) and TRBJ2-7, with no clear D. Trimming pared 1 base from V and 0 bases from J, leaving 10 bases between. CDR1 and CDR2 from the germline V gene are LGHDT and YNNKEL (reference sequence). CDR3 length: 15 residues. Here the CDR3 DNA reads TGTGCCAGCAGCCAAGGGGCCGGATACTCCTACGAGCAGTACTTC. Translation gives CASSQGAGYSYEQYF.

The rearrangement joins TRBV29-1 to TRBJ1-4, with a possible D match to TRBD1 (5 bases). Germline CDR1 and CDR2: SQVTM and ANQGSEA. This CDR3 contains 15 residues. Trimming removed 7 bases at V and 0 bases at J, with 15 bases between. CDR3 sequence (DNA): TGCAGCGCTAGTGTGACAGCGGCAACTAATGAAAAACTGTTTTTT. This sequence encodes CSASVTAATNEKLFF.

CDR3 in amino acids: CASREGGTDTQYF. For the CDR3, the DNA is TGTGCCAGTAGAGAGGGGGGCACAGATACGCAGTATTTT. The V and J genes are TRBV19 and TRBJ2-3, with D tentatively TRBD1 (6 bases). Germline CDR1 LNHDA, CDR2 SQIVND (reference sequence). Trimming removed 6 bases at V and 1 base at J, with 8 bases between. This CDR3 region has 13 residues.

V gene TRBV5-1 combines with J gene TRBJ1-1; 7 bases line up with TRBD1. This CDR3 contains 15 residues. Germline V gene data show CDR1 as SGHRS and CDR2 as YFSETQ. With V trimmed by 6 bases and J by 4 bases, 12 bases remained unmatched. This chain's CDR3 is CASTKSGRGSTEAFF. As DNA, the CDR3 is TGCGCCAGCACCAAATCGGGCAGGGGGAGCACTGAAGCTTTCTTT.

V usage is TRBV6-5 and J usage is TRBJ2-1; TRBD2 agrees at 11 bases. With 5 bases clipped from V and 5 bases from J, the junction kept 5 bases outside the gene matches. This CDR3 region has 15 residues. The germline CDR1 and CDR2 sequences are MNHEY and SVGAGI. CDR3 region: CASSPLAGGHNEQFF. CDR3 DNA: TGTGCCAGCAGTCCCCTAGCGGGGGGTCACAATGAGCAGTTCTTC.

This sequence joins TRBV10-3 and TRBJ1-2; D uncertain. The length of the CDR3 is 11 residues. Trimming removed 3 bases from V and 7 bases from J, with 6 bases in between. The germline gives CDR1 ENHRY, CDR2 SYGVKD. DNA of the CDR3: TGTGCCATCAGTGATGGGAGTGGCTACACCTTC. Translation: CAISDGSGYTF.